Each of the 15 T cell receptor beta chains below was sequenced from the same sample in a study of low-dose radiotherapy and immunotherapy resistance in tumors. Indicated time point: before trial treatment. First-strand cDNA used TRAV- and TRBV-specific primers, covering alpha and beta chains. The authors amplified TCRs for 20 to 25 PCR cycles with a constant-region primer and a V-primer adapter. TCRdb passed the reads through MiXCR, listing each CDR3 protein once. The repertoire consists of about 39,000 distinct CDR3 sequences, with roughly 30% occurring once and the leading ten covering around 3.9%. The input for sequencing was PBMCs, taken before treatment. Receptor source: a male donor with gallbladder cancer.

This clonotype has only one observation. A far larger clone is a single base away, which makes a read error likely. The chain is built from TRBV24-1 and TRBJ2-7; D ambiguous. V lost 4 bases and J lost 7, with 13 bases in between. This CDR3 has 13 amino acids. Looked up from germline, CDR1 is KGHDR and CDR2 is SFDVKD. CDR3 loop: CATSDYNYNEQYF. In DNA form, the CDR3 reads TGTGCCACCAGTGACTATAATTACAATGAGCAGTACTTC.

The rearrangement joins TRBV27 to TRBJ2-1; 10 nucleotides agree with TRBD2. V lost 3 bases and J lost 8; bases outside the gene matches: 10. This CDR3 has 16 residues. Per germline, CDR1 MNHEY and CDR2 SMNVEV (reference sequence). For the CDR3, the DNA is TGTGCCAGCAGTTTGCTAGCGGGAGCAGCGGTGGATGAGCAGTTCTTC. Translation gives CASSLLAGAAVDEQFF.

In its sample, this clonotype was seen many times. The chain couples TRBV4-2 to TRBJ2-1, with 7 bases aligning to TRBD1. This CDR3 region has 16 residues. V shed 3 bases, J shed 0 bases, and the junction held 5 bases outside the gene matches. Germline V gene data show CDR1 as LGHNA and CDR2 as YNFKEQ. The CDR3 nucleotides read TGTGCCAGCAGCCAGACAGGGCTTCTCTCCTACAATGAGCAGTTCTTC. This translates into CASSQTGLLSYNEQFF.

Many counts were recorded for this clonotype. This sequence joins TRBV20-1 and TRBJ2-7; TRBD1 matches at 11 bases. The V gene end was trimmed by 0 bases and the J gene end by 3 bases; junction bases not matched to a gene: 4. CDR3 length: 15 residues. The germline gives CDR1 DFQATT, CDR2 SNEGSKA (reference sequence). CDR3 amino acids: CSARDRDRGFYEQYF. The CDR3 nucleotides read TGCAGTGCTAGAGATAGGGACAGGGGGTTCTACGAGCAGTACTTC.

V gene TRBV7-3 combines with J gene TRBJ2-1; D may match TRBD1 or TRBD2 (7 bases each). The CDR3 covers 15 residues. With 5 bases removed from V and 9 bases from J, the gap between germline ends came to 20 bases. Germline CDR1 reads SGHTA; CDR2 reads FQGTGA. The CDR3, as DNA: TGTGCCAGCAGCCACACCAGGGGGGGGCGCGGTGAGCAGTTCTTC. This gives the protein CASSHTRGGRGEQFF.

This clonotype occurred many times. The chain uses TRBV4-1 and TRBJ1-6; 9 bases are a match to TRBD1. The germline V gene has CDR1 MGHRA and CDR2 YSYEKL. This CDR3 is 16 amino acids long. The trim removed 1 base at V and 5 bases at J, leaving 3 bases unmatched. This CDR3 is CASSQVGQGNNSPLHF. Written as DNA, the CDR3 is TGCGCCAGCAGCCAAGTGGGACAGGGAAATAATTCACCCCTCCACTTT.

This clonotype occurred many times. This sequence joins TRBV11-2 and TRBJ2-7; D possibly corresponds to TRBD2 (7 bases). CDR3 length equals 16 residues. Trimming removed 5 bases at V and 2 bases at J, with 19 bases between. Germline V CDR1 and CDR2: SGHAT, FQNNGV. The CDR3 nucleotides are TGTGCCAGCAGCCCACCGAGGGGGGGCTGGCCCTACGAGCAGTACTTC. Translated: CASSPPRGGWPYEQYF.

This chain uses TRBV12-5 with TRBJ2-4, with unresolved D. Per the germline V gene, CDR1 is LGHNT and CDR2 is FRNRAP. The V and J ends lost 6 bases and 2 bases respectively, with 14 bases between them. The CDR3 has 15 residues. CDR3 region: CASGPPLTPKNIQYF. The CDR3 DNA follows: TGTGCTAGTGGCCCCCCACTTACCCCCAAAAACATTCAGTACTTC.

The CDR3 DNA reads TGTGCCAGCAGCCAAGCCGGGACAGGGTTTAAAAACATTCAGTACTTC. It translates to CASSQAGTGFKNIQYF. The chain uses TRBV14 and TRBJ2-4, with 9 bases lining up with TRBD1. V dropped 1 base and J dropped 4; count of bases not matched to a gene: 5. The CDR3 runs to 16 residues. The germline V gene encodes CDR1 SGHDN and CDR2 FVKESK.

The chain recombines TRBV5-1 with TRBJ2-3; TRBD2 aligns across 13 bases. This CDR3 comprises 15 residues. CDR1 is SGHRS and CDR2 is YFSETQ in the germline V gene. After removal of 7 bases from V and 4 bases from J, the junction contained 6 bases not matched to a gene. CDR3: CASCSGLAGSDTQYF. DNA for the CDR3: TGCGCCAGCTGCTCGGGACTAGCGGGGTCAGATACGCAGTATTTT.

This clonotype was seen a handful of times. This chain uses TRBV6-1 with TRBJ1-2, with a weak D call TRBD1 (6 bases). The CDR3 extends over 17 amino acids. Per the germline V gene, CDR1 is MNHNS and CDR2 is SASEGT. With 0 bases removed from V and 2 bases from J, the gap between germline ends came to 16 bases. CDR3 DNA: TGTGCCAGCAGTGAAGCCCCGTCGGGGGGCTCCAACTATGGCTACACCTTC. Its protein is CASSEAPSGGSNYGYTF.

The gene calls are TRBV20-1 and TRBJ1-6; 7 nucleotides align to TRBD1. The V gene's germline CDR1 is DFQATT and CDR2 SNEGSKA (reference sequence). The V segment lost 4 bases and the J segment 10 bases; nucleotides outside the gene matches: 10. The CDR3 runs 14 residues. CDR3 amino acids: CSAIDYRGGSPLHF. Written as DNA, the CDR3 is TGCAGTGCTATCGATTACAGGGGTGGCTCACCCCTCCACTTT.

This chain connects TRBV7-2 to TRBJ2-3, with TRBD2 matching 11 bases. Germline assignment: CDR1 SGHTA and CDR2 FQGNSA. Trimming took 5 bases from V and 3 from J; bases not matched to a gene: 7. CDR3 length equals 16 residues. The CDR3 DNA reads TGTGCCAGCAGCAAACTAGCGGGAGTTCGGACAGATACGCAGTATTTT. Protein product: CASSKLAGVRTDTQYF. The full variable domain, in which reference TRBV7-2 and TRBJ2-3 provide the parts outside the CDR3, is GAGVSQSPSNKVTEKGKDVELRCDPISGHTALYWYRQSLGQGLEFLIYFQGNSAPDKSGLPSDRFSAERTGGSVSTLTIQRTQQEDSAVYLCASSKLAGVRTDTQYFGPGTRLTVL.

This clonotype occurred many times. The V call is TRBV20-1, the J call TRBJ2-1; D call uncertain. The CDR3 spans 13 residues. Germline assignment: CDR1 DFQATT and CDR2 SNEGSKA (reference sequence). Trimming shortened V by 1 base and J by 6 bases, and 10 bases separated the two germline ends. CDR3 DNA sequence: TGCAGTGCTAGAGTGGGGTCGATCAATGAGCAGTTCTTC. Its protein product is CSARVGSINEQFF.

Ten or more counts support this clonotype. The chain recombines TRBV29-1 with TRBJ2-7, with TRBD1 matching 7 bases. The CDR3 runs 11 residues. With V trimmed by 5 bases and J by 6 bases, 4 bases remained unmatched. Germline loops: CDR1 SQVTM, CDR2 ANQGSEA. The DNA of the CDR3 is TGCAGCGTTCGGACAGGCTCCGAGCAGTACTTC. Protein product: CSVRTGSEQYF.